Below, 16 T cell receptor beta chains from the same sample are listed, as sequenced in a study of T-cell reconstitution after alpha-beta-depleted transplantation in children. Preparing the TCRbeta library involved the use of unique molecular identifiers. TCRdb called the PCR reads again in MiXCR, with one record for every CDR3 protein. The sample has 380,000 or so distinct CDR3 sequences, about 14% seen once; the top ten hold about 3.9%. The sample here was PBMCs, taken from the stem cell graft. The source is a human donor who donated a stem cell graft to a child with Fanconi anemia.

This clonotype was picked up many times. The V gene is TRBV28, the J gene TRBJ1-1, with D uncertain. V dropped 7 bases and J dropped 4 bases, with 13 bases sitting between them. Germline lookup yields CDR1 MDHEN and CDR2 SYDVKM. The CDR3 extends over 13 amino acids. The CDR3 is CASNEDWSTEAFF. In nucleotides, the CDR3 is TGTGCCAGCAATGAGGATTGGAGCACTGAAGCTTTCTTT.

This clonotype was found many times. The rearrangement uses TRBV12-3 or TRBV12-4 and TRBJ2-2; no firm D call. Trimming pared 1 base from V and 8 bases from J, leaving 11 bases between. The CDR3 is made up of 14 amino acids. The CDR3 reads CASSLGAVAGELFF. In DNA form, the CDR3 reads TGTGCCAGCAGTTTAGGGGCGGTTGCGGGGGAGCTGTTTTTT.

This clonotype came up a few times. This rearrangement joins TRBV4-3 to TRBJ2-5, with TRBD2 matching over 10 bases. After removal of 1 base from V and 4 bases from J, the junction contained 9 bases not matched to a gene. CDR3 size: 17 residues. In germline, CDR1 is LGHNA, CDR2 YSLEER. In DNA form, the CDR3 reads TGCGCCAGCAGCCAAGGTCTAGCGGGGGTGGAGACAGAGACCCAGTACTTC. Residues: CASSQGLAGVETETQYF.

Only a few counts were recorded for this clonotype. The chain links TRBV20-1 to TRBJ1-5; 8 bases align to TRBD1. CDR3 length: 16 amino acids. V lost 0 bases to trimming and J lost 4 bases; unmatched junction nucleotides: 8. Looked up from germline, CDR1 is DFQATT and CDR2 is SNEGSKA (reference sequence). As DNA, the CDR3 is TGCAGTGCTAGAGACCCTATACAGGGGGGAAATCAGCCCCAGCATTTT. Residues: CSARDPIQGGNQPQHF.

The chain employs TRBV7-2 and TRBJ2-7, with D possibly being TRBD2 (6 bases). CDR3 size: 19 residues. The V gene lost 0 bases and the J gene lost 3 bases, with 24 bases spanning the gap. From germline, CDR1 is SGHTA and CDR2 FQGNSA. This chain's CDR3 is CASSLAEPPFGGDHYEQYF. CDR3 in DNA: TGTGCCAGCAGCTTAGCGGAGCCCCCGTTCGGAGGGGATCACTACGAGCAGTACTTC.

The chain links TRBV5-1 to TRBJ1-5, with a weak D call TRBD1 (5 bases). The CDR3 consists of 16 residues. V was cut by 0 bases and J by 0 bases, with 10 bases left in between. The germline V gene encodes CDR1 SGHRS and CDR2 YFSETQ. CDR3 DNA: TGCGCCAGCAGCTTGGCTTGGCAGGGTAGCAATCAGCCCCAGCATTTT. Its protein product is CASSLAWQGSNQPQHF.

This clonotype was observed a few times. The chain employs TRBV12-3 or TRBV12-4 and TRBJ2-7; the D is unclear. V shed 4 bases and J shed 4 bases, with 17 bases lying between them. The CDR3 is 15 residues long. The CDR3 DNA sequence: TGTGCCAGCAGTTCTACCGGGCCACCGGCATACGAGCAGTACTTC. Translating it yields CASSSTGPPAYEQYF.

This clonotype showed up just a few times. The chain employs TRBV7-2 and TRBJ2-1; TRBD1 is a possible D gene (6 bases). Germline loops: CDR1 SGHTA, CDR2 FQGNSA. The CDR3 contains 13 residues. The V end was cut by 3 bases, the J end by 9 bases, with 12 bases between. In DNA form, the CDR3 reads TGTGCCAGCAGCTTCCGACAGGCCGGTGAGCAGTTCTTC. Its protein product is CASSFRQAGEQFF. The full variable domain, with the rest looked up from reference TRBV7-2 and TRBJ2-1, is GAGVSQSPSNKVTEKGKDVELRCDPISGHTALYWYRQSLGQGLEFLIYFQGNSAPDKSGLPSDRFSAERTGGSVSTLTIQRTQQEDSAVYLCASSFRQAGEQFFGPGTRLTVL.

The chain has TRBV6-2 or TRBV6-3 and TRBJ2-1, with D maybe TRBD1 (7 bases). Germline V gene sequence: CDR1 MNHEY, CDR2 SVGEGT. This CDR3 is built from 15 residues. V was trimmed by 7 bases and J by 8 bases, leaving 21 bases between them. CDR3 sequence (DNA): TGTGCCAGCACGAGCCTTAGGGGGCTAGCGTATGAGCAGTTCTTC. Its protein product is CASTSLRGLAYEQFF.

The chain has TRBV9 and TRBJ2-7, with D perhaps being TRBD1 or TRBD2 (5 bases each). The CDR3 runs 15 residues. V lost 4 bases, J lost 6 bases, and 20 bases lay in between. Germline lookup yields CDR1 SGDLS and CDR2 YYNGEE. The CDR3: CASSPSPRDVSEQYF. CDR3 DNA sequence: TGTGCCAGCAGCCCCTCGCCCCGGGACGTATCCGAGCAGTACTTC.

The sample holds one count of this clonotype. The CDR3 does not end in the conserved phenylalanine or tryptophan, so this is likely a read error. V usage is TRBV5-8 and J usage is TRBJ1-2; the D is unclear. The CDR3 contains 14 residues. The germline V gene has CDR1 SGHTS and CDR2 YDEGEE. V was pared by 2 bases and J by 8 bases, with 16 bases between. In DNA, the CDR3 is TGTGCCAGCAGCTTTAGGATCGTACTATGGGGCTACACCTAC. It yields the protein CASSFRIVLWGYTY.

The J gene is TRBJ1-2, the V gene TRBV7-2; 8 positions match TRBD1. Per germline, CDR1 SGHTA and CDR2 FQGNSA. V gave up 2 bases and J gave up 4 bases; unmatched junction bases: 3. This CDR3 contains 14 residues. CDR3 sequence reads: CASSLQGAFYGYTF. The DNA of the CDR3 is TGTGCCAGCAGCTTACAGGGGGCCTTCTATGGCTACACCTTC.

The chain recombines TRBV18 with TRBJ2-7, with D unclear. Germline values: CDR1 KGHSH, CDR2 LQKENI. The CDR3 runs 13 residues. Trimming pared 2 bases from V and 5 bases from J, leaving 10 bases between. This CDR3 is CASSPGKDHEQYV. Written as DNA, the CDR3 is TGTGCCAGCTCACCAGGGAAGGACCACGAGCAGTACGTC.

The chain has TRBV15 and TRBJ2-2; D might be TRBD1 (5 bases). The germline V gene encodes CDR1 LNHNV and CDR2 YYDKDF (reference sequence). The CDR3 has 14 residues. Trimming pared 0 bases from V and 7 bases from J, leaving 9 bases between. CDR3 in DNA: TGTGCCACCAGCAGAGACAGGGATGGCGGGGAGCTGTTTTTT. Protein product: CATSRDRDGGELFF.

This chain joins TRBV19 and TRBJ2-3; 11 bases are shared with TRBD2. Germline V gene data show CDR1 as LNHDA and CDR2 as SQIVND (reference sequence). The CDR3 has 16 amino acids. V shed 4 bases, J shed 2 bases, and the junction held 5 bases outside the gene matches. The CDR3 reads CASSTGTSGDTDTQYF. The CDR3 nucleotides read TGTGCCAGTAGTACTGGGACTAGCGGAGACACAGATACGCAGTATTTT.

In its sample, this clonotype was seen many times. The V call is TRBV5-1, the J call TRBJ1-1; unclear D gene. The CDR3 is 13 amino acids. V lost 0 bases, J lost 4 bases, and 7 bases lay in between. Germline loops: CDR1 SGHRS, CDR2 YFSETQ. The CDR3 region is CASSLGRGTEAFF. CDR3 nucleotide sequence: TGCGCCAGCAGCTTGGGGCGGGGCACTGAAGCTTTCTTT.